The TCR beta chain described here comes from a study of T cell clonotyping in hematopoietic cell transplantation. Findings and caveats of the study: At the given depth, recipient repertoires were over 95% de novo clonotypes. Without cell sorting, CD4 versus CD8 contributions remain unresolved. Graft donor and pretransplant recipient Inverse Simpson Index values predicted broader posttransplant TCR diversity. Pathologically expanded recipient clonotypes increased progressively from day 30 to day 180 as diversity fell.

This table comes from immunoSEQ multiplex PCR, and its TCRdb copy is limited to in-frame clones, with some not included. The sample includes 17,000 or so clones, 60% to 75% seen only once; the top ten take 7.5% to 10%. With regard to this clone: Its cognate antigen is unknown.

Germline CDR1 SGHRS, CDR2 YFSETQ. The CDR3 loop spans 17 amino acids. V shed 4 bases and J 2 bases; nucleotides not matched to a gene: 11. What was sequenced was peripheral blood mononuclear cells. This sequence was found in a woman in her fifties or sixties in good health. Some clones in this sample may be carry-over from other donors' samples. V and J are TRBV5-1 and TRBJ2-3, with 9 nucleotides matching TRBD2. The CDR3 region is CASSQTDRGRATDTQYF. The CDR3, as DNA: TGCGCCAGCAGCCAGACAGACCGCGGGAGGGCCACAGATACGCAGTATTTT.